What follows are 21 T cell receptor beta chains derived from one specimen sequenced in a study of spatial heterogeneity in lung cancer. TCRdb reprocessed the 5' RACE reads via MiXCR and lists one record per CDR3 protein. This sample has about 27,000 distinct CDR3 sequences; roughly 7.2% occur once, and the top ten carry around 24%. Time point noted: sample taken at primary tumor resection. Study-wide findings and caveats: Intratumoral expanded alpha and beta TCR counts were found to track tumor mutation counts.

Their cognate antigens are unknown. The input for sequencing was lung tumor tissue, taken at surgery. The receptor source for this set is a male donor with early-stage non-small cell lung cancer.

This clonotype was seen many times. This chain connects TRBV7-2 to TRBJ1-3; 7 bases map to TRBD1. CDR1 is SGHTA, CDR2 FQGNSA, per germline. This CDR3 has 17 residues. V was pared by 5 bases and J by 0 bases, with 10 bases of the junction left unmatched. The CDR3 DNA reads TGTGCCAGCAGCCCACCTCCGGGACAGCGCTCTGGAAACACCATATATTTT. Amino acid sequence: CASSPPPGQRSGNTIYF.

With respect to this clonotype: A much larger clonotype is one base distant, so this may be a read error. The gene calls are TRBV7-2 and TRBJ1-6; D not resolved. This CDR3 is built from 15 residues. Germline lookup yields CDR1 SGHTA and CDR2 FQGNSA. The CDR3 sequence: CASTLQPSPNSPPHF. The CDR3 DNA follows: TGTGCCAGCACCTTACAGCCTTCCCCTAATTCACCCCCCCACTTT.

The chain has TRBV2 and TRBJ2-3; TRBD2 matches 8 bases. CDR3 length equals 14 residues. With V trimmed by 6 bases and J by 1 base, 3 bases remained unmatched. The germline V gene encodes CDR1 SNHLY and CDR2 FYNNEI. The DNA for the CDR3 is TGTGCCAGCAGGCTAGCGGGCGGCACAGATACGCAGTATTTT. It codes for CASRLAGGTDTQYF.

Many counts were recorded for this clonotype. This rearrangement joins TRBV27 to TRBJ2-5, with 7 bases identical to TRBD1. The germline gives CDR1 MNHEY, CDR2 SMNVEV (reference sequence). This CDR3 is 17 amino acids long. V was pared by 0 bases and J by 5 bases, with 12 bases of the junction left unmatched. Written as DNA, the CDR3 is TGTGCCAGCAGTTTATCCCCGCCGGAAGGGGGCTACGAGACCCAGTACTTC. Protein product: CASSLSPPEGGYETQYF.

The V and J genes are TRBV12-3 or TRBV12-4 and TRBJ1-6; D gene ambiguous. V was clipped by 3 bases and J by 7 bases, with 10 bases between them. There are 14 residues in the CDR3. DNA of the CDR3: TGTGCCAGCAGTTTTTTTAGCCTGAATTCACCCCTCCACTTT. This translates into CASSFFSLNSPLHF.

The table lists this clonotype with many counts. The rearrangement links TRBV10-3 to TRBJ2-5; D unresolved. The CDR3 is made up of 13 amino acids. The V gene's germline CDR1 is ENHRY and CDR2 SYGVKD. V shed 4 bases and J shed 2 bases, with 8 bases lying between them. Here the CDR3 reads CAISGSAQETQYF. The CDR3 bases are TGTGCCATCAGTGGAAGTGCACAAGAGACCCAGTACTTC.

This clonotype has only a few counts. The V and J genes are TRBV6-2 or TRBV6-3 and TRBJ1-2; 9 bases are shared with TRBD1. CDR1 and CDR2 from the germline V gene are MNHEY and SVGEGT. This CDR3 has 16 amino acids. With 4 bases clipped from V and 2 bases from J, the junction kept 8 bases outside the gene matches. CDR3 coding DNA: TGTGCCAGCAGTTCCAGGACAGGGGACCAAAACTATGGCTACACCTTC. It translates to CASSSRTGDQNYGYTF.

As to this clonotype: Given a much more abundant clone one base away, this may be a read error. The conserved closing phenylalanine or tryptophan is absent in this CDR3, likely reflecting a read error. V and J are TRBV20-1 and TRBJ1-5, with TRBD1 identical over 12 bases. Germline assignment: CDR1 DFQATT and CDR2 SNEGSKA (reference sequence). The V gene end was trimmed by 5 bases and the J gene end by 4 bases; junction bases not matched to a gene: 6. This CDR3 spans 15 amino acids. CDR3 region: CSAEGQGAVNQPQHL. The DNA for the CDR3 is TGCAGTGCTGAGGGACAGGGGGCTGTTAATCAGCCCCAGCATCTT.

This clonotype has a count of ten or more. V is TRBV7-2 and J is TRBJ2-3; 14 bases match TRBD2. J lost 1 base, V lost 5 bases, and 8 bases had no gene match. CDR1 SGHTA and CDR2 FQGNSA come from the germline V gene. This CDR3 has 18 amino acids. The CDR3 DNA is TGTGCCAGCAGCCGCAAGACTAGCGGGGGGGCCGGCACAGATACGCAGTATTTT. It is translated as CASSRKTSGGAGTDTQYF. The complete variable domain, with remaining parts taken from reference TRBV7-2 and TRBJ2-3, reads GAGVSQSPSNKVTEKGKDVELRCDPISGHTALYWYRQSLGQGLEFLIYFQGNSAPDKSGLPSDRFSAERTGGSVSTLTIQRTQQEDSAVYLCASSRKTSGGAGTDTQYFGPGTRLTVL.

This clonotype was counted at least ten times. This chain connects TRBV25-1 to TRBJ2-1, with TRBD2 matching 10 bases. Germline loops: CDR1 MGHDK, CDR2 SYGVNS. V trimming: 5 bases; J trimming: 9 bases; junction bases outside the gene matches: 10. This CDR3 has 15 residues. The CDR3 nucleotides are TGTGCCAGCAGTAAATTCCTAGCGGGGGAGGGTGAGCAGTTCTTC. Residues: CASSKFLAGEGEQFF.

This clonotype was recorded at least ten times. This chain uses TRBV6-6 with TRBJ1-5, with TRBD1 identical over 8 bases. There are 14 residues in the CDR3. V lost 5 bases, J lost 14 bases, and 14 bases stayed unmatched. Germline CDR1 MNHNY, CDR2 SVGAGI (reference sequence). CDR3: CASSPDRVGSGKHF. In DNA, the CDR3 is TGTGCCAGCAGTCCGGACAGGGTCGGGTCGGGGAAGCATTTT.

This clonotype was observed many times. V and J are TRBV29-1 and TRBJ2-1; D is uncertain. Per germline, CDR1 SQVTM and CDR2 ANQGSEA. With 4 bases removed from V and 1 base from J, the gap between germline ends came to 11 bases. The CDR3 has 14 residues. The DNA of the CDR3 is TGCAGCGTTGTTAGACGGGCATCCTACAATGAGCAGTTCTTC. Translating gives CSVVRRASYNEQFF.

This clonotype was recorded many times. This rearrangement joins TRBV5-1 to TRBJ2-7, with 8 bases lining up with TRBD1. With 4 bases clipped from V and 4 bases from J, the junction kept 7 bases outside the gene matches. The germline gives CDR1 SGHRS, CDR2 YFSETQ. The CDR3 runs to 14 residues. The CDR3 region is CASSLGQGAYEQYF. The CDR3 bases are TGCGCCAGCAGCCTCGGACAGGGCGCGTACGAGCAGTACTTC.

In its sample, this clonotype is medium-sized. The chain couples TRBV5-6 to TRBJ1-6; perhaps TRBD1 as D (5 bases). Per the germline V gene, CDR1 is SGHDT and CDR2 is YYEEEE. The CDR3 has 15 residues. Trimming took 4 bases from V and 0 from J, leaving 8 bases between them. The CDR3 nucleotides are TGTGCCAGCAGCGACGGGGGCTCCTATAATTCACCCCTCCACTTT. Protein sequence: CASSDGGSYNSPLHF. The full variable domain, in which reference TRBV5-6 and TRBJ1-6 provide the parts outside the CDR3, is DAGVTQSPTHLIKTRGQQVTLRCSPKSGHDTVSWYQQALGQGPQFIFQYYEEEERQRGNFPDRFSGHQFPNYSSELNVNALLLGDSALYLCASSDGGSYNSPLHFGNGTRLTVT.

This clonotype occurred many times. The chain recombines TRBV4-1 with TRBJ2-7, with 8 positions matching TRBD2. Germline assignment: CDR1 MGHRA and CDR2 YSYEKL. The J segment lost 3 bases and the V segment lost 3 bases, leaving 7 bases of the junction unmatched. This CDR3 contains 15 residues. CDR3 region: CASSHQSREVYEQYF. CDR3 coding DNA: TGCGCCAGCAGCCATCAGTCGCGGGAGGTCTACGAGCAGTACTTC.

This clonotype was found many times. The chain uses TRBV6-1 and TRBJ1-5, with D uncertain. From germline, CDR1 is MNHNS and CDR2 SASEGT. The CDR3 totals 15 residues. Trimming pared 5 bases from V and 2 bases from J, leaving 13 bases between. The CDR3 region has the DNA TGTGCCAGCAGTTTCGGGTCCCTTGGCAATCAGCCCCAGCATTTT. Protein sequence: CASSFGSLGNQPQHF.

This clonotype was observed a handful of times. J is TRBJ2-1 and V is TRBV6-2 or TRBV6-3, with 8 nucleotides matching TRBD1. This CDR3 region has 16 residues. Germline values: CDR1 MNHEY, CDR2 SVGEGT. V shed 5 bases and J 4 bases; nucleotides not matched to a gene: 10. CDR3 sequence: CASSPLGQGTYNEQFF. CDR3 sequence (DNA): TGTGCCAGCAGTCCACTCGGACAGGGTACATACAATGAGCAGTTCTTC.

The rearrangement joins TRBV4-3 to TRBJ2-2; D is possibly TRBD1 (7 bases). Germline CDR1 is LGHNA and CDR2 is YSLEER. CDR3 length equals 16 residues. The V end was cut by 5 bases, the J end by 2 bases, with 15 bases between. This CDR3 reads CASSGQTGTNTGELFF. The CDR3 coding sequence is TGCGCCAGCAGCGGACAGACAGGGACTAACACCGGGGAGCTGTTTTTT.

This clonotype was recorded many times. The chain employs TRBV6-2 or TRBV6-3 and TRBJ2-6, with D possibly being TRBD1 (6 bases). Trimming stripped 2 bases from V and 2 bases from J, with 13 bases between. The CDR3 runs to 17 residues. The germline V gene has CDR1 MNHEY and CDR2 SVGEGT. CDR3 amino acids: CASSYPRGRAGANVLTF. CDR3 sequence (DNA): TGTGCCAGCAGTTACCCCAGGGGCCGGGCTGGGGCCAACGTCCTGACTTTC.

This clonotype is medium-sized in the sample. The chain couples TRBV2 to TRBJ2-2; the D is unclear. The length of the CDR3 is 15 residues. Looked up from germline, CDR1 is SNHLY and CDR2 is FYNNEI. V gave up 7 bases and J gave up 3 bases, with 15 bases separating them. This CDR3 reads CASTLTPIDTGELFF. CDR3 bases: TGTGCCAGCACCCTAACACCGATCGACACCGGGGAGCTGTTTTTT.

This clonotype was observed many times. The rearrangement joins TRBV29-1 to TRBJ2-2; D remains unclear. CDR3 size: 12 residues. Germline V gene lookup returns CDR1 SQVTM and CDR2 ANQGSEA. Between the trimmed V and J ends, which lost 1 base and 8 bases, there was a span of 8 bases. CDR3 amino acids: CSVEGGRGELFF. CDR3 nucleotides: TGCAGCGTTGAAGGAGGTCGAGGGGAGCTGTTTTTT.